Shown below are 3 T cell receptor beta chains from a single sample sequenced in a study of cytomegalovirus exposure and HLA in healthy donors. TCRdb keeps only in-frame clones here, not all; method: immunoSEQ multiplex PCR. This table holds some 150,000 clones, approximately 90% found once. Sequences were obtained from PBMCs. The receptors were sampled from a man aged 18 to 29 in good health and CMV-seronegative.

The V gene is TRBV6-6, the J gene TRBJ1-1; D possibly corresponds to TRBD1 (5 bases). V lost 6 bases and J 6 bases, leaving 14 bases between the germline ends. The V gene's germline CDR1 is MNHNY and CDR2 SVGAGI (reference sequence). CDR3 length equals 13 residues. The CDR3 coding sequence is TGTGCCAGCAGACTCTCGACAGCGTCTGAAGCTTTCTTT. As protein: CASRLSTASEAFF.

The V call is TRBV5-6, the J call TRBJ2-7, with D perhaps TRBD2 (8 bases). Germline values: CDR1 SGHDT, CDR2 YYEEEE. This CDR3 has 15 amino acids. Trimming took off 4 bases at V and 2 bases at J, with 16 bases between the two ends. CDR3 loop: CASSTSGQDPYEQYV. The CDR3 nucleotides are TGTGCCAGCAGCACTAGCGGACAGGACCCCTACGAGCAGTACGTC.

V usage is TRBV5-1 and J usage is TRBJ2-1, with unresolved D. The CDR3 has 13 amino acids. V was clipped by 2 bases and J by 5 bases, with 8 bases between them. The germline V gene has CDR1 SGHRS and CDR2 YFSETQ. The CDR3 sequence: CASSFRVNNEQFF. DNA of the CDR3: TGCGCCAGCAGCTTCCGGGTGAACAATGAGCAGTTCTTC.